These 14 T cell receptor beta chains were sequenced from one sample in a study of regulatory T cells in long-lasting Graves disease (dated by TCRdb to the early 2020s). Library method: multiplex PCR. Sequencing took place on an Illumina HiSeq 4000. TCR beta libraries were built with iRepertoire HTBI primers and Arm-PCR amplification of CDR3 regions. TCRdb trimmed public reads at Q25 via fastp, called clones via MiXCR and kept in-frame beta chains. Each entry merges the rows of one CDR3 protein and shows their most common DNA and genes. The sample yields approximately 350,000 distinct CDR3 sequences; 16% were counted once. The ten largest account for roughly 30% of the sample. Taken with the paper, the label for time point translates to: newly diagnosed GD, antithyroid drugs for less than 3 months. RNA was extracted from PBMCs in TRIzol for both TCR sequencing and RNA sequencing. The same sample was also studied in work on T cells in Graves' hyperthyroidism and ophthalmopathy.

The material was peripheral blood mononuclear cells (PBMCs), obtained at new diagnosis, from a patient treated with antithyroid drugs. These receptors were obtained from a man aged 35 to 55 with Graves disease. Donor details come from another sample of the same person, matched by shared clones.

This clonotype was seen many times. CDR3 in amino acids: CASSLSGAGGQDTQYF. CDR3 coding DNA: TGTGCCAGCAGCTTATCCGGGGCGGGGGGGCAAGATACGCAGTATTTT. The rearrangement uses TRBV7-9 and TRBJ2-3; the match to TRBD2 covers 9 bases. The CDR3 consists of 16 residues. V was pared by 2 bases and J by 5 bases, with 8 bases of the junction left unmatched. Germline CDR1 SEHNR, CDR2 FQNEAQ (reference sequence).

This clonotype was seen many times. The chain has TRBV6-2 or TRBV6-3 and TRBJ2-1, with 7 positions matching TRBD1. Germline V lookup: CDR1 MNHEY, CDR2 SVGEGT. The trim removed 0 bases at V and 12 bases at J, leaving 5 bases unmatched. The CDR3 spans 13 residues. The CDR3 loop reads CASSYSGGKVQFF. The CDR3 DNA reads TGTGCCAGCAGTTACTCAGGGGGCAAGGTGCAGTTCTTC.

This clonotype came up many times. Written as DNA, the CDR3 is TGTGCCAGCAGCCAAGCGCCGGGACAGGGGCTGGTTGAGCAGTTCTTC. This encodes CASSQAPGQGLVEQFF. The V and J genes are TRBV3-1 and TRBJ2-1; TRBD1 aligns across 10 bases. This CDR3 contains 16 residues. V gave up 1 base and J gave up 9 bases; unmatched junction bases: 9. Per the germline V gene, CDR1 is LGHDT and CDR2 is YNNKEL (reference sequence).

This clonotype was detected ten times or more. The CDR3 is CASSVSGTYEQYF. CDR3 coding DNA: TGCGCCAGCAGCGTCTCGGGGACCTACGAGCAGTACTTC. The chain employs TRBV5-1 and TRBJ2-7, with a tentative D call TRBD2 (5 bases). Trimming cost V 4 bases and J 2 bases, with 10 bases left between them. This CDR3 is 13 amino acids long. Germline values: CDR1 SGHRS, CDR2 YFSETQ.

This clonotype was counted ten times or more. The gene calls are TRBV6-1 and TRBJ2-7; D might be TRBD1 (6 bases). CDR1 MNHNS and CDR2 SASEGT come from the germline V gene. The length of the CDR3 is 14 residues. Deletions cut 7 bases from V and 1 base from J, with 14 bases between. Here the CDR3 DNA reads TGTGCCAGCAAACACCAGGGGTGGTCCTACGAGCAGTACTTC. It codes for CASKHQGWSYEQYF.

This rearrangement joins TRBV7-9 to TRBJ1-1; D is unresolved. The ends were cut back, 5 bases at V and 4 bases at J, with 17 bases in the middle. This CDR3 contains 15 residues. In germline, CDR1 is SEHNR, CDR2 FQNEAQ (reference sequence). This chain's CDR3 is CASSPLPVLGTEAFF. As DNA, the CDR3 is TGTGCCAGCAGCCCTCTTCCCGTTCTTGGCACTGAAGCTTTCTTT.

This clonotype appeared many times. The gene calls are TRBV2 and TRBJ2-1; D uncertain. CDR3 length equals 14 residues. V lost 6 bases, J lost 3 bases, and 12 bases lay in between. CDR1 is SNHLY and CDR2 is FYNNEI in the germline V gene. The CDR3 DNA sequence: TGTGCCAGCAGGAAGCAGCACAGCTACAATGAGCAGTTCTTC. Amino acid sequence: CASRKQHSYNEQFF.

This clonotype was picked up many times. At one end the junction does not follow the germline gene, possibly because of a read error. This chain joins TRBV20-1 and TRBJ1-5, with D unclear. The CDR3 contains 13 residues. CDR1 and CDR2 (germline): DFQATT, SNEGSKA (reference sequence). DNA of the CDR3: TGCAGTGCGAGAGTTGGGGGCAATCAGCCCCAGCATTTT. Translation gives CSARVGGNQPQHF.

This clonotype has at least ten counts. The chain is built from TRBV7-2 and TRBJ1-5; no reliable D call. With 4 bases removed from V and 3 bases from J, the gap between germline ends came to 7 bases. Germline V gene data show CDR1 as SGHTA and CDR2 as FQGNSA. CDR3 length: 13 residues. In nucleotides, the CDR3 is TGTGCCAGCAGCTCCAGGCCCAATCAGCCCCAGCATTTT. Translated, it gives CASSSRPNQPQHF.

The rearrangement joins TRBV7-3 to TRBJ1-3; 7 bases map to TRBD1. J lost 0 bases, V lost 4 bases, and 6 bases had no gene match. There are 16 residues in the CDR3. Per the germline V gene, CDR1 is SGHTA and CDR2 is FQGTGA. The CDR3 loop is CASSSGDSLSGNTIYF. Written as DNA, the CDR3 is TGTGCCAGCAGCTCTGGGGACAGCCTCTCTGGAAACACCATATATTTT.

The table lists this clonotype with many counts. The chain links TRBV18 to TRBJ1-3; perhaps TRBD1 as D (5 bases). The CDR3 runs 16 residues. Germline values: CDR1 KGHSH, CDR2 LQKENI. Trimming took off 1 base at V and 4 bases at J, with 14 bases between the two ends. CDR3 coding DNA: TGTGCCAGCTCACCACTCTCGGGGGAACCGGGAAACACCATATATTTT. This gives the protein CASSPLSGEPGNTIYF.

This chain uses TRBV20-1 with TRBJ2-7, with 10 nucleotides matching TRBD1. The CDR3 consists of 15 residues. Trimming cost V 6 bases and J 1 base; bases outside gene matches: 9. The germline V gene encodes CDR1 DFQATT and CDR2 SNEGSKA (reference sequence). The CDR3 bases are TGCAGTGCCCGCGAAGTGGGACAGGGGTCCTACGAGCAGTACTTC. Protein: CSAREVGQGSYEQYF.

This clonotype has ten or more counts. The chain links TRBV28 to TRBJ2-5, with 11 bases lining up with TRBD2. V shed 4 bases and J 6 bases; nucleotides not matched to a gene: 7. Germline loops: CDR1 MDHEN, CDR2 SYDVKM. This CDR3 has 15 residues. CDR3 coding DNA: TGTGCCAGCAGTTCGATTAGCGGGGGGGCGCAGACCCAGTACTTC. Its protein is CASSSISGGAQTQYF.

This clonotype was counted at least ten times. The genes are TRBV9 and TRBJ1-2, with TRBD1 as a possible D gene (6 bases). This CDR3 comprises 14 residues. Germline V gives CDR1 SGDLS, CDR2 YYNGEE. V was pared by 5 bases and J by 7 bases, with 18 bases between. CDR3 nucleotides: TGTGCCAGCAGTCCGAAGGGGGTCAGTTTTGGCTACACCTTC. This translates into CASSPKGVSFGYTF.